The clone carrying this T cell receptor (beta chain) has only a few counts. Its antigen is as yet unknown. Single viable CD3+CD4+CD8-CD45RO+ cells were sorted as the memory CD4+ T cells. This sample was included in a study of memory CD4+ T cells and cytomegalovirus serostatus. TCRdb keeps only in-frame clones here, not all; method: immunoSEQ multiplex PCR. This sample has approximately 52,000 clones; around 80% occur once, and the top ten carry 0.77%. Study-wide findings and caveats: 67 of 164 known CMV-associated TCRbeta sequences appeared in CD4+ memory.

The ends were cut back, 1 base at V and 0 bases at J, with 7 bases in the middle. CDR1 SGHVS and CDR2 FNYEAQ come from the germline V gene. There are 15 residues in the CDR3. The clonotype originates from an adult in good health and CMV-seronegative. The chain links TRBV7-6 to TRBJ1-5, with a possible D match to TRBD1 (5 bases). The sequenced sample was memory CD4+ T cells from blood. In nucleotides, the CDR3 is TGTGCCAGCAGCTTAGTAGACAGTAGCAATCAGCCCCAGCATTTT. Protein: CASSLVDSSNQPQHF.